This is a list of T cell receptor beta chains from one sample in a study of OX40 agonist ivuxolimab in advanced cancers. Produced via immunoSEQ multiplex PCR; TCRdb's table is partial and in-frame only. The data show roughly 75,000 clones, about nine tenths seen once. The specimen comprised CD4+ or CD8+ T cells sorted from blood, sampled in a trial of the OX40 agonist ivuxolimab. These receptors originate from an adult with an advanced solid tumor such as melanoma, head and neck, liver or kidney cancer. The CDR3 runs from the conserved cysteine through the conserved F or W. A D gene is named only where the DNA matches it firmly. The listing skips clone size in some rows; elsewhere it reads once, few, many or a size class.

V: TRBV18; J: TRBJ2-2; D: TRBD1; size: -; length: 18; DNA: TGTGCCAGCTCTCCACGACAGCCCGGGACAGGGAACACCGGGGAGCTGTTTTTT; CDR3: CASSPRQPGTGNTGELFF
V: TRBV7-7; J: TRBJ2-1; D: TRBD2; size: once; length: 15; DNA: TGTGCTAGCAGCTTAGGAGCGGGGACTAACAATGAGCAGTTCTTC; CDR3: CASSLGAGTNNEQFF
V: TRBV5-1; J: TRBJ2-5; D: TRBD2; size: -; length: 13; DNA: TGCGCCAGCAGCCCCGGGGGGATGGAGACCCAGTACTTC; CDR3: CASSPGGMETQYF
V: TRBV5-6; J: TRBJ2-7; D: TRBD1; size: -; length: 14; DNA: TGTGCCAGCAGTACGACAGGGTATAACTACGAGCAGTACTTC; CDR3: CASSTTGYNYEQYF
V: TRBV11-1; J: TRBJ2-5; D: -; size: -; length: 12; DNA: TGTGCCAGCAGCTTGCTGGAAGAGACCCAGTACTTC; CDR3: CASSLLEETQYF
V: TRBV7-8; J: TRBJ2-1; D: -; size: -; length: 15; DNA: TGTGCCAGCAGCTTAGTCTCTCGCTTTGGCAATGAGCAGTTCTTC; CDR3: CASSLVSRFGNEQFF
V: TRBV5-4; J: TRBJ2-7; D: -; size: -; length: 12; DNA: TGTGCCAGCAGCTTGGATGGGTACGAGCAGTACTTC; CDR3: CASSLDGYEQYF
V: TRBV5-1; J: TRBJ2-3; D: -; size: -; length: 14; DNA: TGCGCCAGCAGCACCGGACACGGCACAGATACGCAGTATTTT; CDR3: CASSTGHGTDTQYF
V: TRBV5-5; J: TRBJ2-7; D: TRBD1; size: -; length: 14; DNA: TGTGCCAGCAGCTCCCTTCAGGACAGGGAGAAGCAGTACTTC; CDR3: CASSSLQDREKQYF
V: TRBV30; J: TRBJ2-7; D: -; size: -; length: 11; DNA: TGTGCCTGGAGGTCCCCCTACGAGCAGTACTTC; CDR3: CAWRSPYEQYF
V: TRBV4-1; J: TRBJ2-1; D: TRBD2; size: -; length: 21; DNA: TGCGCCAGCAGCCAAGGTCATTGGACTAGCGGGGGGGCGAGCTCCTACAATGAGCAGTTCTTC; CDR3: CASSQGHWTSGGASSYNEQFF
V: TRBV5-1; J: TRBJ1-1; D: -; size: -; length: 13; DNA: TGCGCCAGCAGTTGGGCAGGGGCCACTGAAGCTTTCTTT; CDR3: CASSWAGATEAFF
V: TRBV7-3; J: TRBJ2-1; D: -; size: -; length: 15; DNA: TGTGCCAGCAGCTTAGCTGGAAGCTCCTACAATGAGCAGTTCTTC; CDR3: CASSLAGSSYNEQFF
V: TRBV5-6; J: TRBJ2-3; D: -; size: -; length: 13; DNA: TGTGCCAGCAGCTTCTGGCGCACAGATACGCAGTATTTT; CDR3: CASSFWRTDTQYF